Below, 3 T cell receptor beta chains from the same sample are listed, as sequenced in a study of T cells in Graves' hyperthyroidism and ophthalmopathy. The TCR beta CDR3 regions underwent amplification using RNA transcripts as the source. With the HTBI primer set, the TCR CDR3 went through a first round of RT-PCR. A single record per CDR3 protein comes from TCRdb applying MiXCR to the multiplex PCR reads. The table records 490,000 or so distinct CDR3 sequences, roughly 21% of them present only once. The specimen sequenced was blood. The receptors were sampled from a middle-aged man with Graves' ophthalmopathy.

This clonotype was picked up a small number of times. This clone may be a read error of a much larger clone one base away. This rearrangement joins TRBV11-2 to TRBJ1-1; 9 bases line up with TRBD1. With 5 bases clipped from V and 4 bases from J, the junction kept 8 bases outside the gene matches. Per the germline V gene, CDR1 is SGHAT and CDR2 is FQNNGV. The CDR3 totals 15 residues. This chain's CDR3 is CASSNNRGRATEAFF. CDR3 nucleotides: TGTGCCAGCAGCAACAACAGGGGGCGAGCCACTGAAGCTTTCTTT.

V usage is TRBV7-9 and J usage is TRBJ2-2; D is unclear. Germline lookup yields CDR1 SEHNR and CDR2 FQNEAQ (reference sequence). The CDR3 contains 14 residues. V was pared by 1 base and J by 7 bases, with 10 bases between. The CDR3 here is CASSLVLLDGELFF. CDR3 DNA sequence: TGTGCCAGCAGCTTAGTCCTATTGGACGGGGAGCTGTTTTTT.

This chain links TRBV29-1 with TRBJ1-5; 8 bases agree with TRBD1. The CDR3 is 13 amino acids. CDR1 and CDR2 (germline): SQVTM, ANQGSEA. V gave up 6 bases and J gave up 7 bases; unmatched junction bases: 8. Here the CDR3 DNA reads TGCAGCGTATCACAGGGGGTTAGGCAGCCCCAGCATTTT. Translated, it gives CSVSQGVRQPQHF. The full variable domain, in which reference TRBV29-1 and TRBJ1-5 provide the parts outside the CDR3, is SAVISQKPSRDICQRGTSLTIQCQVDSQVTMMFWYRQQPGQSLTLIATANQGSEATYESGFVIDKFPISRPNLTFSTLTVSNMSPEDSSIYLCSVSQGVRQPQHFGDGTRLSIL.